This T cell receptor (beta chain) was captured in a study of T cells in Graves' hyperthyroidism and ophthalmopathy. Uncontrolled infection, other autoimmune disease, pregnancy or lactation excluded patients. TCR beta CDR3 regions were amplified from RNA transcripts. RT-PCR in the first round (using the HTBI primer set) targeted the TCR CDR3. Each CDR3 protein is one row after TCRdb ran MiXCR on the multiplex PCR reads. This sample yields fewer than 900,000 distinct CDR3 sequences, of which around 15% are seen a single time; about 8.4% belongs to the top ten. V was clipped by 5 bases and J by 5 bases; unmatched bases: 10. CDR1 is MNHNS and CDR2 is SASEGT in the germline V gene. This CDR3 comprises 16 residues. This clonotype occurred a few times.

The rearrangement links TRBV6-1 to TRBJ2-2; TRBD1 matches at 8 bases. The clonotype comes from a man aged 18 to 30 with Graves' hyperthyroidism. Sequenced input: blood. CDR3 bases: TGTGCCAGCAGTCCCCCGGGACAGGCCGAAACCGGGGAGCTGTTTTTT. Its protein product is CASSPPGQAETGELFF.